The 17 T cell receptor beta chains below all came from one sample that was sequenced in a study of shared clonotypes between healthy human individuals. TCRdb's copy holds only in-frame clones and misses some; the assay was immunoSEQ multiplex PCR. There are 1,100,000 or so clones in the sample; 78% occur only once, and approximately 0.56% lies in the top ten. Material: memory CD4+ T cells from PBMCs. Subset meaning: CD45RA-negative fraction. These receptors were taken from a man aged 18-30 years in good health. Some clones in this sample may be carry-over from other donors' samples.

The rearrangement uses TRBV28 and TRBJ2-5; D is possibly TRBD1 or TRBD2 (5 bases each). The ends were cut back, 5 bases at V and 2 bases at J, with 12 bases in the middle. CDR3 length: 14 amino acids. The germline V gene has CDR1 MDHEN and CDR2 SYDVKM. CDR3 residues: CASSRGAGQETQYF. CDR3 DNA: TGTGCCAGCAGTCGGGGCGCAGGTCAAGAGACCCAGTACTTC.

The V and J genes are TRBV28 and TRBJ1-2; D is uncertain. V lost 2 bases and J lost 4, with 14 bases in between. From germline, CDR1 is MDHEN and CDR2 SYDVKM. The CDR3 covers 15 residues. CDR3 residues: CASSLAAGRLYGYTF. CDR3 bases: TGTGCCAGCAGTTTAGCGGCGGGCAGGCTCTATGGCTACACCTTC.

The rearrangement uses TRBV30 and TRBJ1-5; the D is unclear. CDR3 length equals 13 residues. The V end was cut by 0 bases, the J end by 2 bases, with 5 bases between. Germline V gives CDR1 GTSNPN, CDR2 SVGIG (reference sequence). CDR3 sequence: CAWSVIGNQPQHF. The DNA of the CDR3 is TGTGCCTGGAGTGTAATCGGCAATCAGCCCCAGCATTTT.

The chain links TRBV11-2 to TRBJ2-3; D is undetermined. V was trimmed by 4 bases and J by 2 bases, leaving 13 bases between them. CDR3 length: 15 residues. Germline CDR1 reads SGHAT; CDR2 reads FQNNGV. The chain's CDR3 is CASSYVGGLTDTQYF. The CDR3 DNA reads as TGTGCCAGCAGCTACGTGGGCGGCCTCACAGATACGCAGTATTTT.

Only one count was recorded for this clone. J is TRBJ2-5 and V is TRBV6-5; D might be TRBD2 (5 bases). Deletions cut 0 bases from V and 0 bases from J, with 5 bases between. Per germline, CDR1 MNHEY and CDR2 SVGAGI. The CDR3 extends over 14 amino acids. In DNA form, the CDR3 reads TGTGCCAGCAGTTACTCCGGGAACCAAGAGACCCAGTACTTC. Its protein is CASSYSGNQETQYF.

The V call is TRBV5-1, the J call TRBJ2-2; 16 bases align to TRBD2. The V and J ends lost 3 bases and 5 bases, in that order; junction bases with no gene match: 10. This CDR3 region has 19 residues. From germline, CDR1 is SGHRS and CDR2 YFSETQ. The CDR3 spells CASSSAGTSGRVETGELFF. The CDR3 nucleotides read TGCGCCAGCAGCTCCGCCGGGACTAGCGGGAGGGTAGAGACCGGGGAGCTGTTTTTT.

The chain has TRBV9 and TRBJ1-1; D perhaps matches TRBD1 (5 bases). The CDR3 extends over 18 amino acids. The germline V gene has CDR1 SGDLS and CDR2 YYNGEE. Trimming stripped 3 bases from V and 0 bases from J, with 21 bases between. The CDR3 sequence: CASSAETASGAMNTEAFF. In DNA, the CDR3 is TGTGCCAGCAGCGCAGAGACGGCTTCCGGGGCGATGAACACTGAAGCTTTCTTT.

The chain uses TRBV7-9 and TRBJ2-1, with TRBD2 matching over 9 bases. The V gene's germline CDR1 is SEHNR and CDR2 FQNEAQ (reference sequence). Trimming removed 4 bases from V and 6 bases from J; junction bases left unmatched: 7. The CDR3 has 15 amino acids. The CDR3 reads CASSYWTSVSNEQFF. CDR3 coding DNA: TGTGCCAGCAGCTACTGGACTAGCGTATCCAATGAGCAGTTCTTC.

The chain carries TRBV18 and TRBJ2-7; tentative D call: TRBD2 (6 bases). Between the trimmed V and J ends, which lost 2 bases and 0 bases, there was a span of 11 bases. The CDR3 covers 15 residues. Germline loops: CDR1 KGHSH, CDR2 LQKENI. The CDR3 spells CASSPAHGSSYEQYF. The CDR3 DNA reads TGTGCCAGCTCACCAGCGCACGGGAGCTCCTACGAGCAGTACTTC.

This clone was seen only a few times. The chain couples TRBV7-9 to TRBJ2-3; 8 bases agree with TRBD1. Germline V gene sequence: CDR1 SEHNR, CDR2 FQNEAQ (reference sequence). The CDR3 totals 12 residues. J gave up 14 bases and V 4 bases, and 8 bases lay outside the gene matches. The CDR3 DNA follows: TGTGCCAGCAGCTCACAGGACAGGGTACGGTATTTT. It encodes CASSSQDRVRYF.

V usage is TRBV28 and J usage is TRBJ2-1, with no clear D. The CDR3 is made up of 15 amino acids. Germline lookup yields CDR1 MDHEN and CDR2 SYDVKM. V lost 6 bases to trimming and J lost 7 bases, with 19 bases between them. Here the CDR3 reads CASSSNGAQGNEQFF. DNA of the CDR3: TGTGCCAGCAGCTCCAACGGAGCCCAAGGTAATGAGCAGTTCTTC.

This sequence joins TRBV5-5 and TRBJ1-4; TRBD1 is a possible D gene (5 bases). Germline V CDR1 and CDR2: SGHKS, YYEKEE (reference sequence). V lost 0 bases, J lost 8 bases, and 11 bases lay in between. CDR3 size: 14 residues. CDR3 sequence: CASSLGGLREKLFF. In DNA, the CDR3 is TGTGCCAGCAGCTTGGGGGGCCTACGCGAAAAACTGTTTTTT. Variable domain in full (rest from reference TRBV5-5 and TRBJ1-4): DAGVTQSPTHLIKTRGQQVTLRCSPISGHKSVSWYQQVLGQGPQFIFQYYEKEERGRGNFPDRFSARQFPNYSSELNVNALLLGDSALYLCASSLGGLREKLFFGSGTQLSVL.

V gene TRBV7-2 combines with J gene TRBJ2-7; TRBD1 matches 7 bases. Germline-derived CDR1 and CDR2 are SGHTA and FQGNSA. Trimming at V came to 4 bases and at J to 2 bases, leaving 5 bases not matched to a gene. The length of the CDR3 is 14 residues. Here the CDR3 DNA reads TGTGCCAGCAGCTCCCGACAGGGTACCTACGAGCAGTACTTC. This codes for CASSSRQGTYEQYF.

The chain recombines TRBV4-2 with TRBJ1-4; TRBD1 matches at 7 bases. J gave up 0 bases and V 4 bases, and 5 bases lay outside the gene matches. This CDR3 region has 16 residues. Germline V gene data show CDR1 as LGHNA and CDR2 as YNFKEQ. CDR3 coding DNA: TGTGCCAGCAGCCGAGGACAGGCGGCAACTAATGAAAAACTGTTTTTT. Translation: CASSRGQAATNEKLFF.

The CDR3 here is CASTRGGQDTQYF. As DNA, the CDR3 is TGCGCCAGCACTAGGGGGGGCCAAGATACGCAGTATTTT. The J gene is TRBJ2-3, the V gene TRBV10-1, with TRBD2 as a possible D gene (7 bases). There are 13 residues in the CDR3. Per germline, CDR1 WNHNN and CDR2 SYGVQD (reference sequence). V was trimmed by 7 bases and J by 5 bases, leaving 13 bases between them.

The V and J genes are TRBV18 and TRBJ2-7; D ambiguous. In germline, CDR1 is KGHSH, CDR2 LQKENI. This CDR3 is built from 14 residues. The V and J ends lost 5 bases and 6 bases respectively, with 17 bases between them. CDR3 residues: CASSFVDPSAEQYF. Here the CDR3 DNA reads TGTGCCAGCTCATTTGTAGATCCCTCTGCCGAGCAGTACTTC. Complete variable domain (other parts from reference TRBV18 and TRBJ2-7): NAGVMQNPRHLVRRRGQEARLRCSPMKGHSHVYWYRQLPEEGLKFMVYLQKENIIDESGMPKERFSAEFPKEGPSILRIQQVVRGDSAAYFCASSFVDPSAEQYFGPGTRLTVT.

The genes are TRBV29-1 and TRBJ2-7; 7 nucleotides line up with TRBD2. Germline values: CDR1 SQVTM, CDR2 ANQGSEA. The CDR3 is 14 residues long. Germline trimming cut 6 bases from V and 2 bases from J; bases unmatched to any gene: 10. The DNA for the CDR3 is TGCAGCGTGGCCCTCCTAGCGGTTCCCTACGAGCAGTACTTC. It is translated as CSVALLAVPYEQYF.